The rows below give T cell receptor beta chains drawn from one sample of a study of cytomegalovirus exposure and HLA in healthy donors. This table comes from immunoSEQ multiplex PCR, and its TCRdb copy is limited to in-frame clones, with some not included. The sample lists 350,000 or so clones, about nine tenths occurring once. The sequencing sample was made of PBMCs. The receptors derive from a woman between 18 and 29 years old in good health and CMV-seronegative. CDR3s include the opening cysteine and the closing phenylalanine or tryptophan. D genes are given only for firm matches. Clone size, where shown, is once, few, many, or a class for clones that have expanded.

TRBD2,.,TRBV19,TRBJ2-1,CASRTRRSLREVDNEQFF,TGTGCCAGTAGGACCCGCCGGAGTCTGCGGGAGGTAGACAATGAGCAGTTCTTC
TRBD2,.,TRBV4-1,TRBJ2-7,CASSQGGLAGARSSYEQYF,TGCGCCAGCAGCCAAGGGGGACTAGCGGGAGCAAGGAGCTCCTACGAGCAGTACTTC
TRBD1,.,TRBV15,TRBJ1-2,CATSRDPGDRGPINYGYTF,TGTGCCACCAGCAGAGATCCCGGGGACAGGGGGCCGATTAACTATGGCTACACCTTC
.,.,TRBV4-2,TRBJ2-4,CASSQEDWAGADIQYF,TGTGCCAGTAGCCAAGAAGACTGGGCAGGGGCGGACATTCAGTACTTC
.,.,TRBV5-4,TRBJ1-1,CASSPQAILGTEAFF,TGTGCCAGCAGCCCCCAGGCGATTTTGGGCACTGAAGCTTTCTTT
TRBD2,few,TRBV18,TRBJ2-7,CASSPSGGAGSSYEQYF,TGTGCCAGCTCACCCTCGGGAGGAGCGGGAAGCTCCTACGAGCAGTACTTC
TRBD1,.,TRBV5-6,TRBJ2-7,CASSLKDRDSYEQYF,TGTGCCAGCAGCTTAAAGGACAGGGATTCCTACGAGCAGTACTTC
.,.,TRBV7-8,TRBJ2-1,CASSSLRVRSSNEQFF,TGTGCCAGCAGCTCCCTTAGAGTTCGAAGTAGCAATGAGCAGTTCTTC
TRBD2,.,TRBV2,TRBJ2-5,CASSEILAGFSKTQYF,TGTGCCAGCAGTGAAATATTAGCGGGGTTCTCCAAGACCCAGTACTTC
.,.,TRBV7-8,TRBJ2-4,CASSKQPTTPQNIQYF,TGTGCCAGCAGCAAACAACCGACTACCCCCCAAAACATTCAGTACTTC
TRBD2,.,TRBV27,TRBJ2-5,CASTPLGSGDQETQYF,TGTGCCAGCACCCCCCTGGGCAGCGGGGACCAAGAGACCCAGTACTTC
TRBD2,once,TRBV7-9,TRBJ2-1,CASSSERERGNEQFF,TGTGCCAGCAGCTCCGAGCGGGAGAGGGGCAATGAGCAGTTCTTC
.,.,TRBV7-2,TRBJ2-7,CASSFDRGRGYEQYF,TGTGCCAGCAGCTTCGACCGGGGCAGGGGCTACGAGCAGTACTTC
.,few,TRBV27,TRBJ1-5,CASSLRQTSNQPQHF,TGTGCCAGCAGTTTGCGGCAGACTAGCAATCAGCCCCAGCATTTT
TRBD1,.,TRBV11-2,TRBJ2-1,CASSEQTGGYEQFF,TGTGCCAGCAGCGAGCAGACAGGGGGCTATGAGCAGTTCTTC
.,few,TRBV6-8,TRBJ2-2,CASSYRRDTGELFF,TGTGCCAGCAGTTACCGGAGGGACACCGGGGAGCTGTTTTTT
.,once,TRBV11-2,TRBJ2-6,CASINSLAGANVLTF,TGTGCCAGCATCAACTCGTTAGCTGGGGCCAACGTCCTGACTTTC
TRBD1,.,TRBV9,TRBJ2-7,CASSPGQGNTYEQYF,TGTGCCAGCAGCCCCGGACAGGGGAACACCTACGAGCAGTACTTC
.,.,TRBV6-1,TRBJ1-2,CASSEATGPNYGYTF,TGTGCCAGCAGTGAAGCTACAGGTCCTAACTATGGCTACACCTTC
.,.,TRBV7-9,TRBJ2-1,CASSSPGYNEQFF,TGTGCCAGCAGCTCCCCGGGGTACAATGAGCAGTTCTTC
.,.,TRBV4-1,TRBJ2-3,CASSQGPVGSTDTQYF,TGCGCCAGCAGCCAAGGTCCGGTCGGGAGCACAGATACGCAGTATTTT
TRBD1,.,TRBV7-2,TRBJ2-7,CASSLEQGDYEQYF,TGTGCCAGCAGCTTAGAACAGGGGGACTACGAGCAGTACTTC
TRBD2,.,TRBV2,TRBJ2-2,CASSEPLAGANTGELFF,TGTGCCAGCAGTGAACCCCTAGCGGGAGCGAACACCGGGGAGCTGTTTTTT
.,.,TRBV9,TRBJ2-7,CASSPRDNYYEQYF,TGTGCCAGCAGCCCCCGGGACAACTACTACGAGCAGTACTTC
TRBD1,.,TRBV5-1,TRBJ2-1,CASSPGQGALSYNEQFF,TGCGCCAGCAGCCCCGGACAGGGAGCCCTCTCCTACAATGAGCAGTTCTTC
TRBD2,.,TRBV5-6,TRBJ2-7,CASSLSASGSEQYF,TGTGCCAGCAGCTTGTCGGCTAGCGGGTCCGAGCAGTACTTC
.,.,TRBV19,TRBJ2-6,CASRTSGANVLTF,TGTGCCAGTAGGACTAGTGGGGCCAACGTCCTGACTTTC
.,.,TRBV5-4,TRBJ2-1,CASSLDANEQFF,TGTGCCAGCAGCTTGGACGCGAATGAGCAGTTCTTC
.,.,TRBV13,TRBJ1-2,CASRSFARVNYGYTF,TGTGCCAGCAGGTCATTCGCGCGGGTTAACTATGGCTACACCTTC
.,once,TRBV19,TRBJ1-2,CASSPRQGGDGYTF,TGTGCCAGTAGTCCCCGGCAGGGCGGGGATGGCTACACCTTC
.,.,TRBV5-1,TRBJ1-2,CASSFIFGVSDGYTF,TGCGCCAGCAGCTTTATATTCGGGGTTTCGGACGGCTACACCTTC
TRBD2,.,TRBV28,TRBJ2-7,CASSLGESGSATYEQYF,TGTGCCAGCAGTTTAGGCGAGAGCGGGAGTGCGACCTACGAGCAGTACTTC
TRBD1,once,TRBV6-5,TRBJ2-7,CASSRYPGTEYEQYF,TGTGCCAGCAGTAGATACCCCGGGACAGAATACGAGCAGTACTTC
.,.,TRBV2,TRBJ2-5,CASRNPTGTRETQYF,TGTGCCAGCAGAAACCCGACAGGCACACGGGAGACCCAGTACTTC
.,.,TRBV5-1,TRBJ2-3,CASSSIASTDTQYF,TGCGCCAGCAGCTCCATAGCTAGCACAGATACGCAGTATTTT
TRBD1,.,TRBV4-2,TRBJ1-2,CASSQDANRGIGDYGYTF,TGTGCCAGCAGCCAGGACGCTAACAGGGGAATTGGAGACTATGGCTACACCTTC
TRBD2,.,TRBV18,TRBJ2-2,CASSRVVAGVYTGELFF,TGTGCCAGCTCACGGGTTGTAGCGGGAGTATACACCGGGGAGCTGTTTTTT
TRBD1,.,TRBV2,TRBJ2-3,CASRPRGSDTQYF,TGTGCCAGCAGGCCCAGGGGGTCAGATACGCAGTATTTT
.,.,TRBV7-9,TRBJ1-1,CASSSAGGARKDTEAFF,TGTGCCAGCAGCTCAGCCGGGGGGGCGCGTAAGGACACTGAAGCTTTCTTT